Listed here is a single T cell receptor beta chain. The data are from a study of blood T cell repertoires in COVID-19. Study details: Samples representing acute and convalescent COVID-19 were sourced from the United States, Italy and Spain. The cDNA or gDNA used as material had been derived from T cells, B-cell-depleted T cells, or PBMCs.

Study processing details: Researchers report that nucleated cell counts were estimated from reference gene primer amplification. Clones were read by immunoSEQ multiplex PCR, and TCRdb kept only the in-frame ones, dropping some. Clone size and the V and J calls come from that table; the DNA yielded D and trimming. The sample consists of about 230,000 clones, around nine tenths of them appearing once. V lost 4 bases to trimming and J lost 3 bases; unmatched junction nucleotides: 5. The length of the CDR3 is 14 residues. Germline loops: CDR1 SGHRS, CDR2 YFSETQ. Material for sequencing was peripheral blood. The chain links TRBV5-1 to TRBJ2-3; 7 bases agree with TRBD2. The sequence was collected from an older woman with acute or convalescent COVID-19. This CDR3 is CASSLAGATDTQYF. The CDR3 region has the DNA TGCGCCAGCAGCCTTGCGGGAGCGACAGATACGCAGTATTTT.